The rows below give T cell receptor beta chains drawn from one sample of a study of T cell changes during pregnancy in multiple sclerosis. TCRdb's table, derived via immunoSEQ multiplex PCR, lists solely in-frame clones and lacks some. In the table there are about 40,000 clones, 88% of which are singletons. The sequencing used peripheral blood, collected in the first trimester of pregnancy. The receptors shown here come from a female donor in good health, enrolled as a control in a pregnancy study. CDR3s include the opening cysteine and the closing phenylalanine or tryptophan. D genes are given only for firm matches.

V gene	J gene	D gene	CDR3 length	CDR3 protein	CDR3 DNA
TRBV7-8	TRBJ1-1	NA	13	CASSFGTRAEAFF	TGTGCCAGCAGCTTTGGGACACGGGCTGAAGCTTTCTTT
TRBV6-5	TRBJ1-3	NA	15	CASSVNRNGGATIYF	TGTGCCAGCAGTGTCAATCGAAACGGGGGTGCCACCATATATTTT
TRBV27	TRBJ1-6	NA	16	CASSLEGARYNSPLHF	TGTGCCAGCAGTTTAGAAGGGGCCCGGTATAATTCACCCCTCCACTTT
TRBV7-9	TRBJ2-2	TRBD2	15	CASSPGLVKTGELFF	TGTGCCAGCAGTCCCGGACTAGTTAAAACCGGGGAGCTGTTTTTT
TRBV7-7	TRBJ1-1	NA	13	CASSYTLNTEAFF	TGTGCCAGCAGCTATACACTGAACACTGAAGCTTTCTTT
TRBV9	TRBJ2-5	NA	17	CASSQPTPVVVWETQYF	TGTGCCAGCAGCCAACCCACCCCGGTAGTGGTATGGGAGACCCAGTACTTC
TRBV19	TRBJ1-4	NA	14	CASSIVGTNEKLFF	TGTGCCAGTAGTATCGTCGGAACTAATGAAAAACTGTTTTTT
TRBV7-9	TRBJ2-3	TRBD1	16	CASSLGQGEGTDTQYF	TGTGCCAGCAGCTTAGGACAGGGTGAGGGCACAGATACGCAGTATTTT
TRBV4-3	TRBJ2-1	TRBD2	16	CASSQEGGVPYNEQFF	TGCGCCAGCAGCCAAGAGGGGGGGGTTCCCTACAATGAGCAGTTCTTC
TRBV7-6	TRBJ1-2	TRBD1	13	CASSPGTGSGYTF	TGTGCCAGCAGCCCTGGGACAGGGTCAGGCTACACCTTC
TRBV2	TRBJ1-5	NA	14	CASRGDTRNQPQHF	TGTGCCAGCAGGGGGGACACCCGCAATCAGCCCCAGCATTTT
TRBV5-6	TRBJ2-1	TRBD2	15	CASSWQRGIANEQFF	TGTGCCAGCAGCTGGCAGCGGGGTATAGCCAATGAGCAGTTCTTC
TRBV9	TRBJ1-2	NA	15	CASSVGGRFNYGYTF	TGTGCCAGCAGCGTAGGAGGGAGGTTTAACTATGGCTACACCTTC
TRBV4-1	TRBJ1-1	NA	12	CASSRPGTEAFF	TGCGCCAGCAGCCGGCCGGGCACTGAAGCTTTCTTT